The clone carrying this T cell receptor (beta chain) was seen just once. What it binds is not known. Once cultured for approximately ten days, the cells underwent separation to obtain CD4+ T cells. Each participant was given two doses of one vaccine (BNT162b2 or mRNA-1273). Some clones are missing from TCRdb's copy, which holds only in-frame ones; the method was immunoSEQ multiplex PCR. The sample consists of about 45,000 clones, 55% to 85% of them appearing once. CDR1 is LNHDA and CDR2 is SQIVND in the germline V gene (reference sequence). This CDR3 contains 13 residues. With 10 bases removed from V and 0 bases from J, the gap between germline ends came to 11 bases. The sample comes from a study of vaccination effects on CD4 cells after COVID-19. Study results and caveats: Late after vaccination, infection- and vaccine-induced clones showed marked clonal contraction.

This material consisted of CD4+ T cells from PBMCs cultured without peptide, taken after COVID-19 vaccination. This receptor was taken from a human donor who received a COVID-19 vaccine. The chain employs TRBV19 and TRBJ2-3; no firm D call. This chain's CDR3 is CATTTASTDTQYF. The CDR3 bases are TGTGCCACTACGACTGCTAGCACAGATACGCAGTATTTT.